The entry that follows covers one T cell receptor (beta chain) sequence. This sample was included in a study of blood T cell repertoires in COVID-19. Overall study: Sources were T cells, B-cell-depleted T cells, or PBMCs; the material itself was cDNA or gDNA.

As processed by the authors: For nucleated cells, counts were estimated from reference gene primer amplification. Measured with immunoSEQ multiplex PCR; TCRdb has only the in-frame clones, and not every one. D and trimming come from the DNA, and the V and J calls and clone size come from that table. The sample shows around 300,000 clones, approximately 91% of them seen only once. Germline-derived CDR1 and CDR2 are SGHNT and YENEEA. This CDR3 has 13 residues. The J segment lost 13 bases and the V segment lost 5 bases, leaving 8 bases of the junction unmatched. The chain combines TRBV11-3 with TRBJ2-1, with 10 nucleotides matching TRBD1. The sequence was collected from a man aged 50-60 years with acute or convalescent COVID-19. Specimen: peripheral blood. For the CDR3, the DNA is TGTGCCAGCAGCCCAGGGACAGGGGTGGTACAGTTCTTC. This encodes CASSPGTGVVQFF.